A selection of T cell receptor beta chains follows, all from one sample in a study of long-term antiretroviral therapy in people with HIV. Repertoires were generated with immunoSEQ multiplex PCR, while TCRdb's copy carries only in-frame clones and drops some. The table has 15,000 to 20,000 clones, more than 75% seen once. Specimen: unsorted PBMCs, collected 6.9 years after starting antiretroviral therapy. The receptors derive from a man aged 50 to 59 with HIV. CDR3s include the opening cysteine and the closing phenylalanine or tryptophan. The D gene is left open where the match is weak. Clone sizes are given selectively: once, few, many, or a class where the clone is expanded.

j_call | d_call | clone_size | v_call | cdr3_length | cdr3_nt | cdr3_aa
TRBJ2-7 | NA | NA | TRBV2 | 14 | TGTGCCAGCAGTGAAGCTTATCCCGGCGGAGAGCAGTACTTC | CASSEAYPGGEQYF
TRBJ1-1 | NA | NA | TRBV28 | 14 | TGTGCCAGCACAATTGCTATTGGGCACACTGAAGCTTTCTTT | CASTIAIGHTEAFF
TRBJ2-7 | NA | NA | TRBV7-6 | 13 | TGTGCCAGCAGCTTGGGCAGGGCCTACGAGCAGTACTTC | CASSLGRAYEQYF
TRBJ2-3 | NA | NA | TRBV7-9 | 15 | TGTGCCAGCAGCTTAAGGGAAGGCCCAGGAGATACGCAGTATTTT | CASSLREGPGDTQYF
TRBJ1-3 | NA | NA | TRBV7-3 | 14 | TGTGCCAGCAGCTCCGACTACTCTGGAAACACCATATATTTT | CASSSDYSGNTIYF
TRBJ1-5 | NA | NA | TRBV6-6 | 15 | TGTGCCAGCAGTTACTCCGGTAACAGCCCTCGCCCCCAGCATTTT | CASSYSGNSPRPQHF
TRBJ1-5 | NA | NA | TRBV10-3 | 13 | TGTGCCATCAGTACAGATCCTTTACAGCCCCAGCATTTT | CAISTDPLQPQHF
TRBJ1-4 | TRBD1 | NA | TRBV11-2 | 14 | TGTGCCAGCACCAACAGGGGTTTAGGTGAAAAACTGTTTTTT | CASTNRGLGEKLFF
TRBJ2-5 | NA | NA | TRBV5-1 | 13 | TGCGCCAGCAGCCCGACTCCGCAAGAGACCCAGTACTTC | CASSPTPQETQYF
TRBJ2-7 | TRBD2 | NA | TRBV9 | 15 | TGTGCCAGCAGCGTAGCTACGAGCGGGAGCGACGAGCAGTACTTC | CASSVATSGSDEQYF
TRBJ2-7 | TRBD1 | NA | TRBV9 | 16 | TGTGCCAGCAGCCATTCGAGGGGACAGGGGATCTACGAGCAGTACTTC | CASSHSRGQGIYEQYF
TRBJ2-2 | NA | NA | TRBV21-1 | 19 | TGTGCCAGCAGCAAAGTGAGACAGCCCCAGATTTGGGACACCGGGGAGCTGTTTTTT | CASSKVRQPQIWDTGELFF
TRBJ1-5 | NA | NA | TRBV28 | 16 | TGTGCCAGCAGTTTATTCGGGATGCTTAGCAATCAGCCCCAGCATTTT | CASSLFGMLSNQPQHF
TRBJ2-7 | NA | NA | TRBV27 | 15 | TGTGCCAGCAGGGACCCCAGGGGCCTGACCTACGAGCAGTACTTC | CASRDPRGLTYEQYF
TRBJ1-4 | TRBD1 | NA | TRBV4-1 | 15 | TGCGCCAGCAGCCAGACAGGGACTACTAATGAAAAACTGTTTTTT | CASSQTGTTNEKLFF
TRBJ2-1 | TRBD2 | NA | TRBV11-2 | 17 | TGTGCCAGCAGCCGCGTAACCCTAGCGGGACCTTACAATGAGCAGTTCTTC | CASSRVTLAGPYNEQFF
TRBJ1-1 | NA | once | TRBV29-1 | 18 | TGCAGCGTGCCCGACAGAGGGTTGAAGACATCCATGAACACTGAAGCTTTCTTT | CSVPDRGLKTSMNTEAFF
TRBJ2-3 | TRBD1 | once | TRBV6-5 | 16 | TGTGCCAGCAGTTACTCAAGGACAGGGGGCGCAGATACGCAGTATTTT | CASSYSRTGGADTQYF
TRBJ1-1 | NA | NA | TRBV30 | 13 | TGTGCCTGGAGCACTAAGGGGCCAGGGAGAGCTTTCTTT | CAWSTKGPGRAFF
TRBJ2-5 | TRBD2 | NA | TRBV4-1 | 15 | TGCGCCAGCAGCCCACTACTAGCGGCCCAAGAGACCCAGTACTTC | CASSPLLAAQETQYF
TRBJ2-1 | NA | NA | TRBV6-4 | 15 | TGTGCCAGCAGTGACTCCGCGGGCTCCTACAATGAGCAGTTCTTC | CASSDSAGSYNEQFF
TRBJ2-3 | NA | once | TRBV7-9 | 12 | TGTGCCAGCAGGCAGGGAACAGATACGCAGTATTTT | CASRQGTDTQYF
TRBJ2-1 | TRBD2 | NA | TRBV27 | 17 | TGTGCCAGCAGTTTTGGCGTAGCGGGAGGGGTATACAATGAGCAGTTCTTC | CASSFGVAGGVYNEQFF
TRBJ2-1 | NA | NA | TRBV6-6 | 11 | TGTGCCAGCCTAGCTCCCAATGAGCAGTTCTTC | CASLAPNEQFF
TRBJ2-3 | NA | once | TRBV4-1 | 13 | TGCGCCAGCAGCCAAACTAGCCCAGATACGCAGTATTTT | CASSQTSPDTQYF
TRBJ2-7 | TRBD2 | few | TRBV2 | 14 | TGTGCCAGCAGTTCGGGGGGAAAGAGCTACGAGCAGTACTTC | CASSSGGKSYEQYF
TRBJ1-1 | NA | NA | TRBV6-5 | 13 | TGTGCCAGCAGTTACGGGGGGCGAACTGAAGCTTTCTTT | CASSYGGRTEAFF
TRBJ1-1 | NA | NA | TRBV9 | 13 | TGTGCCAGCAGCGTAGGGACGACGGGTGAAGCTTTCTTT | CASSVGTTGEAFF
TRBJ1-4 | TRBD1 | NA | TRBV19 | 15 | TGTGCCAGTAGTCCCCACAGGGGATCTAATGAAAAACTGTTTTTT | CASSPHRGSNEKLFF
TRBJ1-3 | NA | once | TRBV9 | 13 | TGTGCCAGCAGCGTAGGTGAGGGAAACACCATATATTTT | CASSVGEGNTIYF
TRBJ2-4 | NA | NA | TRBV5-8 | 12 | TGTGCCAGCAGCTTGAACCCGAACATTCAGTACTTC | CASSLNPNIQYF
TRBJ1-5 | NA | NA | TRBV6-6 | 15 | TGTGCCAGCAGTTTCCCTGGGCAGCATGGTCAGCCCCAGCATTTT | CASSFPGQHGQPQHF
TRBJ2-7 | NA | NA | TRBV28 | 15 | TGTGCCAGCAGTTTGCCCGACGGTTCCTCCTACGAGCAGTACTTC | CASSLPDGSSYEQYF
TRBJ2-3 | TRBD2 | NA | TRBV29-1 | 20 | TGCAGCGTTGAAGATGAGTGGTTGGAGGTAGCGGGAGGACACACAGATACGCAGTATTTT | CSVEDEWLEVAGGHTDTQYF
TRBJ1-2 | NA | NA | TRBV30 | 13 | TGTGCCTGGAGCACGGGGGTAGGGTATGGCTACACCTTC | CAWSTGVGYGYTF
TRBJ2-1 | NA | NA | TRBV18 | 20 | TGTGCCAGCTCACCACCGGAACTTCGAACCGCGGGAAGGACCTACAATGAGCAGTTCTTC | CASSPPELRTAGRTYNEQFF
TRBJ2-7 | NA | NA | TRBV2 | 14 | TGTGCCAGCCGAATCTCGACGGGAAGGTACGAGCAGTACTTC | CASRISTGRYEQYF
TRBJ1-1 | TRBD1 | NA | TRBV18 | 14 | TGTGCCAGCTCACCGCAGGGGGCGAACACTGAAGCTTTCTTT | CASSPQGANTEAFF
TRBJ2-5 | NA | NA | TRBV4-3 | 15 | TGCGCCAGCAGCCAAGACACGGCGCTCCAAGAGACCCAGTACTTC | CASSQDTALQETQYF
TRBJ1-1 | NA | NA | TRBV28 | 14 | TGTGCCAGCAGTTTCGTGGTGAAACAGCATGAAGCTTTCTTT | CASSFVVKQHEAFF
TRBJ2-3 | NA | NA | TRBV9 | 15 | TGTGCCAGCAGCGTAGGTCAGGGAACCACAGATACGCAGTATTTT | CASSVGQGTTDTQYF
TRBJ1-1 | NA | NA | TRBV7-8 | 14 | TGTGCCAGCAGCTCAGGATCAGGGATGTCTGAAGCTTTCTTT | CASSSGSGMSEAFF
TRBJ2-3 | NA | NA | TRBV28 | 15 | TGTGCCAGCAGTTTAAAACACCGCCTGACAGATACGCAGTATTTT | CASSLKHRLTDTQYF
TRBJ1-1 | NA | NA | TRBV9 | 13 | TGTGCCAGCAGCCGAAAGGGGGGAACTGAAGCTTTCTTT | CASSRKGGTEAFF
TRBJ1-1 | NA | NA | TRBV9 | 14 | TGTGCCAGCAGTCCAGGGTTCAAGGTGACTGAAGCTTTCTTT | CASSPGFKVTEAFF
TRBJ1-3 | NA | NA | TRBV11-2 | 16 | TGTGCCAGCAGCCCAGCCGGACAGAGCTCTGGAAACACCATATATTTT | CASSPAGQSSGNTIYF
TRBJ2-6 | NA | NA | TRBV9 | 15 | TGTGCCAGCAGCAAACGGAACGGTGGGGCCAACGTCCTGACTTTC | CASSKRNGGANVLTF
TRBJ1-1 | NA | NA | TRBV19 | 19 | TGTGCCAGTAGTATACGAGCCGCGGGGGGTACAGGGTGGAACACTGAAGCTTTCTTT | CASSIRAAGGTGWNTEAFF
TRBJ2-3 | TRBD2 | few | TRBV9 | 17 | TGTGCCAGCAGCGTCGATAGAGCGGGAGCGGGCACAGATACGCAGTATTTT | CASSVDRAGAGTDTQYF
TRBJ2-2 | NA | NA | TRBV6-5 | 12 | TGTGCCAGCAGTATCGAATCTGGGGAGCTGTTTTTT | CASSIESGELFF
TRBJ2-1 | NA | once | TRBV15 | 12 | TGTGCCACCAGCAGAGATCAGGACCGGCGGCTCTTC | CATSRDQDRRLF
TRBJ2-7 | NA | NA | TRBV27 | 12 | TGTGCCAGCGGGACTGGACTCTCCGAGCAGTACTTC | CASGTGLSEQYF
TRBJ1-4 | NA | NA | TRBV30 | 14 | TGTGCCTGGAGTCCCGGGTCAGCAGGTGAAAAACTGTTTTTT | CAWSPGSAGEKLFF
TRBJ2-5 | NA | NA | TRBV7-2 | 15 | TGTGCCAGCAGCTTAGTCCAGACACGTCAAGAGACCCAGTACTTC | CASSLVQTRQETQYF
TRBJ2-7 | TRBD1 | NA | TRBV28 | 14 | TGTGCCAGCAGCACCGGGACAGGGCTCTACGAGCAGTACTTC | CASSTGTGLYEQYF
TRBJ2-7 | NA | NA | TRBV20-1 | 11 | TGCAGTGCTAGTAGGACTGTGGAGCAGTACTTC | CSASRTVEQYF
TRBJ2-3 | TRBD2 | NA | TRBV29-1 | 14 | TGCAGCGTCCCAGACGCGGGAGCCGTAGATACGCAGTATTTT | CSVPDAGAVDTQYF
TRBJ2-7 | NA | NA | TRBV14 | 14 | TGTGCCAGCAGCCCCGTACAACCGGCCTACGAGCAGTACTTC | CASSPVQPAYEQYF
TRBJ1-1 | NA | NA | TRBV6-5 | 13 | TGTGCCAGCAGCATAGGGGGGAGAACTGAAGCTTTCTTT | CASSIGGRTEAFF
TRBJ2-3 | NA | NA | TRBV27 | 16 | TGTGCCAGCAGCAAAGGGACTCTCGGAGGCAAAGATACGCAGTATTTT | CASSKGTLGGKDTQYF